This T cell receptor beta chain comes out of a study of blood T cell repertoires in COVID-19. In the source study's methods: Counts of nucleated cells, estimated from reference gene primer amplification, were obtained. TCRdb's copy holds only in-frame clones and misses some; the assay was immunoSEQ multiplex PCR. V and J calls and clone size come straight from that table; D and trimming were deduced from the DNA. The repertoire has around 100,000 clones, roughly 88% of them found once; the top ten carry approximately 5.3%. This clone occurred a few times. This CDR3 has 14 amino acids. Germline V gene data show CDR1 as MNHEY and CDR2 as SVGAGI. The germline V and J ends were trimmed by 5 bases and 6 bases, with 16 bases remaining between them.

This rearrangement joins TRBV6-5 to TRBJ1-1; tentatively, D is TRBD1 (5 bases). Specimen: peripheral blood. This clonotype originated in a human donor in a cohort sampled during active COVID-19. In DNA, the CDR3 is TGTGCCAGCAGTAACGTTGGGGGGATCGCTGAAGCTTTCTTT. Translating it yields CASSNVGGIAEAFF.